The clone carrying this T cell receptor beta chain has at least ten counts. The sample is drawn from a study of T cells after yellow fever vaccination. From the 5' RACE reads, TCRdb called clonotypes with MiXCR, one entry per CDR3 protein. The sample lists more than 120,000 distinct CDR3 sequences; 7.7% were seen once. This CDR3 is 14 amino acids long. CDR1 LNHNV and CDR2 YYDKDF come from the germline V gene (reference sequence). Between the trimmed V and J ends, which lost 6 bases and 3 bases, there was a span of 13 bases. This chain uses TRBV15 with TRBJ2-3; D remains unclear. The clonotype was recovered from a man aged 25-45 years who received the YFV17D yellow fever vaccine. The material was CD4+ T cells sorted from PBMCs, obtained 5 days after the yellow fever booster vaccination. The CDR3, as DNA: TGTGCCACCAGTAATAGAAGGGTGACAGATACGCAGTATTTT. Its translation is CATSNRRVTDTQYF.